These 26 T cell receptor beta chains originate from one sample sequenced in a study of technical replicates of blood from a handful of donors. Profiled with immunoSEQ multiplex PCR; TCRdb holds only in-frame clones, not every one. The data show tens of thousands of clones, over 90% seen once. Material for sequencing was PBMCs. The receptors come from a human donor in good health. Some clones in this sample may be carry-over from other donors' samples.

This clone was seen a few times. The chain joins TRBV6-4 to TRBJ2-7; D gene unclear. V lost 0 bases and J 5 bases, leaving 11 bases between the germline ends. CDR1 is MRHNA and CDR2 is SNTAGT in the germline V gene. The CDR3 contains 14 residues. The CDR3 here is CASSDSSAPDEQYF. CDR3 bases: TGTGCCAGCAGTGACTCGAGCGCCCCGGACGAGCAGTACTTC.

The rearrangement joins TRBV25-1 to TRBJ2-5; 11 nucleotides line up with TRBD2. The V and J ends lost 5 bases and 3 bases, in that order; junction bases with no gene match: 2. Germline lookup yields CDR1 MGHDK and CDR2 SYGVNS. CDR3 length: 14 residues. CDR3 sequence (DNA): TGTGCCAGCAGTCAGACTAGCGGGAAAGAGACCCAGTACTTC. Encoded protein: CASSQTSGKETQYF.

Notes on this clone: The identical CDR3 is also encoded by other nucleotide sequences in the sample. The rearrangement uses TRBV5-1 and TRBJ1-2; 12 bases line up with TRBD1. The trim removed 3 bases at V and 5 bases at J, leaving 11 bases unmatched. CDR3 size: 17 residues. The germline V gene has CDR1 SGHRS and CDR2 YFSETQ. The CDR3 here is CASSSPGTGGANYGYTF. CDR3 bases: TGCGCCAGCAGCTCGCCCGGGACAGGGGGCGCGAATTATGGCTACACCTTC.

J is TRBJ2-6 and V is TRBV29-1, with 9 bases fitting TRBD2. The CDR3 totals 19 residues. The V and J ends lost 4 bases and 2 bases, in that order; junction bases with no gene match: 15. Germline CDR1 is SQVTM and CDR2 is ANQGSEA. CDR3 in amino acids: CSVVWTGEVAGAGANVLTF. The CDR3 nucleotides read TGCAGCGTTGTTTGGACTGGGGAGGTAGCGGGAGCTGGGGCCAACGTCCTGACTTTC.

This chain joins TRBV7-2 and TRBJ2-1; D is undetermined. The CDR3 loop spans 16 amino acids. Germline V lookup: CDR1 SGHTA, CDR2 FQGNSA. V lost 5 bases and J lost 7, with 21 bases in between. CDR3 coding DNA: TGTGCCAGCAGCCCAGATACGACCCCCTTGAGGAATGAGCAGTTCTTC. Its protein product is CASSPDTTPLRNEQFF. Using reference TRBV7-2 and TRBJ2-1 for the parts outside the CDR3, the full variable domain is GAGVSQSPSNKVTEKGKDVELRCDPISGHTALYWYRQSLGQGLEFLIYFQGNSAPDKSGLPSDRFSAERTGGSVSTLTIQRTQQEDSAVYLCASSPDTTPLRNEQFFGPGTRLTVL.

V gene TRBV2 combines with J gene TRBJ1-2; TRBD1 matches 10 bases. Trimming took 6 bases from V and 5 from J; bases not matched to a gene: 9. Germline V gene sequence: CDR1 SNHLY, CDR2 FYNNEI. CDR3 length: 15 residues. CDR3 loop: CASSPTGTGVYGYTF. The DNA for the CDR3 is TGTGCCAGCAGCCCTACCGGGACAGGGGTTTATGGCTACACCTTC.

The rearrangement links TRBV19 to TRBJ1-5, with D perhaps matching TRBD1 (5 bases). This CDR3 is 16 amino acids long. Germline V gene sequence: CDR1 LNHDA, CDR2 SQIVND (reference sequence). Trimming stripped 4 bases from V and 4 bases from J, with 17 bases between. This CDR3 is CASSTPTVRSNQPQHF. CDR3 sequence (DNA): TGTGCCAGTAGTACCCCGACAGTAAGATCAAATCAGCCCCAGCATTTT. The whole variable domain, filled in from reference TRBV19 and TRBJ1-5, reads DGGITQSPKYLFRKEGQNVTLSCEQNLNHDAMYWYRQDPGQGLRLIYYSQIVNDFQKGDIAEGYSVSREKKESFPLTVTSAQKNPTAFYLCASSTPTVRSNQPQHFGDGTRLSIL.

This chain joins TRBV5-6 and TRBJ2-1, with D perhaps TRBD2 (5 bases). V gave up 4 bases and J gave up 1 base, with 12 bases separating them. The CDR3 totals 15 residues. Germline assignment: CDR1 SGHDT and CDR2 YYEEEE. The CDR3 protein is CASSPLERSYNEQFF. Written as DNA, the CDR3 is TGTGCCAGCAGCCCGCTGGAGCGGTCCTACAATGAGCAGTTCTTC.

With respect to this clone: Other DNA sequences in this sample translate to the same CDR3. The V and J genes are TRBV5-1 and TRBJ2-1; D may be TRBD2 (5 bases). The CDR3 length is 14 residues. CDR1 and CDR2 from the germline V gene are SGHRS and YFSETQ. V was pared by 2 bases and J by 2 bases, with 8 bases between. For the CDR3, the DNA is TGCGCCAGCAGCTTCAGCGGAGCCTACAATGAGCAGTTCTTC. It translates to CASSFSGAYNEQFF.

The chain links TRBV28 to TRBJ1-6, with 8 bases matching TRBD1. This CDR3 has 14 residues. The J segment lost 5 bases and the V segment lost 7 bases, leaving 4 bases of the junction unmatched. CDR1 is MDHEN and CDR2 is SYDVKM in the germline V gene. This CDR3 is CASTQGADNSPLHF. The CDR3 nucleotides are TGTGCCAGCACCCAGGGGGCTGATAATTCACCCCTCCACTTT.

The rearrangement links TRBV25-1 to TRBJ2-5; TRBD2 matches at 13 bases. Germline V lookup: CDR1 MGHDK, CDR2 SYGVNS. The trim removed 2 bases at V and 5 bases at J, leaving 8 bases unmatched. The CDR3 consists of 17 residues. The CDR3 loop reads CASSEDRTSGRRETQYF. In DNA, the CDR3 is TGTGCCAGCAGTGAAGACCGGACTAGCGGGAGACGGGAGACCCAGTACTTC.

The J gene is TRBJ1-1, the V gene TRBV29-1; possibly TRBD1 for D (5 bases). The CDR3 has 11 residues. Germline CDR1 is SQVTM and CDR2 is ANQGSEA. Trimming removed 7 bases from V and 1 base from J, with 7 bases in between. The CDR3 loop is CSGGGNTEAFF. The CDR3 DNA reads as TGCAGCGGGGGGGGGAACACTGAAGCTTTCTTT.

CDR3 sequence (DNA): TGTGCCAGCAGTGAAGGGCCGGGGGGAGGGGAAAAACTGTTTTTT. Translating gives CASSEGPGGGEKLFF. The genes are TRBV2 and TRBJ1-4; D is possibly TRBD1 (5 bases). V was shortened by 1 base and J by 8 bases, with 14 bases between the two germline ends. The CDR3 runs 15 residues. The V gene's germline CDR1 is SNHLY and CDR2 FYNNEI.

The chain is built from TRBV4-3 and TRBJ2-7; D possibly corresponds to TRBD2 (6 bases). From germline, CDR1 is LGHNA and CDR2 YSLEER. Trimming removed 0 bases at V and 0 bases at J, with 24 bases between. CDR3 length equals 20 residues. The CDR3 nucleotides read TGCGCCAGCAGCCAAGAGTGGGGGGTAGGGGCCGGAGGCCGCTCCTACGAGCAGTACTTC. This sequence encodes CASSQEWGVGAGGRSYEQYF.

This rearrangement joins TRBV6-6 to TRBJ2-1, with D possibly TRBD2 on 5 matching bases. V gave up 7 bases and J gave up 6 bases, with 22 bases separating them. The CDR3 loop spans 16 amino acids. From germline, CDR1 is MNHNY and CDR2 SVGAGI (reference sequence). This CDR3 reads CASTLATISLGNEQFF. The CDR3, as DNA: TGTGCCAGCACCTTAGCGACTATATCCTTAGGCAATGAGCAGTTCTTC.

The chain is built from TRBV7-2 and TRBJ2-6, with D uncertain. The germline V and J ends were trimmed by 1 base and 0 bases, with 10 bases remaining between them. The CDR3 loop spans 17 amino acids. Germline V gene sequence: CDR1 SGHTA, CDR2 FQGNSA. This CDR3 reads CASSLVPVSSGANVLTF. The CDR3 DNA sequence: TGTGCCAGCAGCTTAGTCCCCGTCAGCTCTGGGGCCAACGTCCTGACTTTC.

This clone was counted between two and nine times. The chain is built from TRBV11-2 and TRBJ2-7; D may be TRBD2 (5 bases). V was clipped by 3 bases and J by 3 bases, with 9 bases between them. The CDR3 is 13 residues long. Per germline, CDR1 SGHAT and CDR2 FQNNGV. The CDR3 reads CASSFADYYEQYF. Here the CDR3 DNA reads TGTGCCAGCAGCTTCGCCGACTACTACGAGCAGTACTTC.

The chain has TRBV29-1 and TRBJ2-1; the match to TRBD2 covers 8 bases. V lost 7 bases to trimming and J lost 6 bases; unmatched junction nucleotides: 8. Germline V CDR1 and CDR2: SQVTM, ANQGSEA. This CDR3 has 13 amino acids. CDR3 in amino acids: CSAGGAGANEQFF. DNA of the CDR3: TGCAGCGCTGGGGGAGCGGGGGCCAATGAGCAGTTCTTC.

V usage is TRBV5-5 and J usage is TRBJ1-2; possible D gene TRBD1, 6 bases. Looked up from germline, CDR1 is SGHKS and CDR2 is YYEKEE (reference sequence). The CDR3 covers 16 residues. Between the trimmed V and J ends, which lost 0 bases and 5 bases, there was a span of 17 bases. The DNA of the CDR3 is TGTGCCAGCAGCTTGGGCGGGGGGGCTAGCCGATATGGCTACACCTTC. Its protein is CASSLGGGASRYGYTF.

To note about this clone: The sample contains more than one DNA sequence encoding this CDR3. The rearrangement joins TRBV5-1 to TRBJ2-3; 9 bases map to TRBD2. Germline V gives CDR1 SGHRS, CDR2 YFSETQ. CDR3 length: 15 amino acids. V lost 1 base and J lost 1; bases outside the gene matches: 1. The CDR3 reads CASSLPSGGTDTQYF. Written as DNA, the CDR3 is TGCGCCAGCAGCTTGCCTAGCGGGGGCACAGATACGCAGTATTTT.

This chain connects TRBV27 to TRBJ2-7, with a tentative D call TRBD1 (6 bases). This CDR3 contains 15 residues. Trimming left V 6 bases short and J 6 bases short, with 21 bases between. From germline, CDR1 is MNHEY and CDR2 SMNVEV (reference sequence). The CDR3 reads CASSSQGLGQGEQYF. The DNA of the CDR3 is TGTGCCAGCAGCTCCCAGGGGCTAGGGCAAGGCGAGCAGTACTTC.

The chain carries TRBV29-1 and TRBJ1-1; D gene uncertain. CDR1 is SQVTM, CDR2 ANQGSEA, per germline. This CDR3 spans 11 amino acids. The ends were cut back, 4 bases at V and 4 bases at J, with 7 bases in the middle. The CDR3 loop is CSVGRRTEAFF. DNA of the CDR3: TGCAGCGTTGGGAGGCGCACTGAAGCTTTCTTT.

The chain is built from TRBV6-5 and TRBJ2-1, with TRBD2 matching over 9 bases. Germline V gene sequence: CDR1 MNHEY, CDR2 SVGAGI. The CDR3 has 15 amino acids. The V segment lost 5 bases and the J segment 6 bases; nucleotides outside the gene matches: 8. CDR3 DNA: TGTGCCAGCAGTATGACTAGCGGCTCATCCAATGAGCAGTTCTTC. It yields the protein CASSMTSGSSNEQFF.

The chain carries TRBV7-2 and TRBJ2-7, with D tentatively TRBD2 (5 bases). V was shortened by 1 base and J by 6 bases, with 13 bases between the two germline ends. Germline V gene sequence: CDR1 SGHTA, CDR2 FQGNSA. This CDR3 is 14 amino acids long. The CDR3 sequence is CASSLVPGMVEQYF. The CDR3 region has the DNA TGTGCCAGCAGCTTAGTTCCGGGAATGGTCGAGCAGTACTTC.

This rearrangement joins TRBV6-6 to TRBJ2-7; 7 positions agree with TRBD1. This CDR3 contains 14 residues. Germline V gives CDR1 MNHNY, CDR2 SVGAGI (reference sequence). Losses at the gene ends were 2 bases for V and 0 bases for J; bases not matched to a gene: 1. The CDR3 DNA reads TGTGCCAGCAGTTACCAGGGGGACTCCTACGAGCAGTACTTC. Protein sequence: CASSYQGDSYEQYF.

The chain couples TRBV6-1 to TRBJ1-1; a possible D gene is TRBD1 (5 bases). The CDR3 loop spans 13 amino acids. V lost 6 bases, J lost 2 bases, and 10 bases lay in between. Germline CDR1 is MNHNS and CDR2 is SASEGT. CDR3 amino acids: CASSQGLNTEAFF. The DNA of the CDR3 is TGTGCCAGCAGCCAGGGATTAAACACTGAAGCTTTCTTT.